The 9 T cell receptor beta chains in this list originate from one sample, sequenced in a study of cytomegalovirus exposure and HLA in healthy donors. The PCR ran on 60 Vbeta and 13 Jbeta primers. The repertoire was sequenced with immunoSEQ multiplex PCR; TCRdb's copy has only in-frame clones and lacks some. Here the sample spans roughly 150,000 clones, almost 75% being singletons. Sequenced material: PBMCs. Receptor source: a woman in her late teens or twenties in good health and CMV-seropositive.

This rearrangement joins TRBV7-6 to TRBJ2-1, with TRBD2 identical over 9 bases. Trimming cost V 8 bases and J 6 bases; bases outside gene matches: 14. The germline V gene has CDR1 SGHVS and CDR2 FNYEAQ. CDR3 length: 16 amino acids. CDR3 sequence (DNA): TGTGCCAGCTCTCGCCTTGAGGCTAGCGGGGCCAATGAGCAGTTCTTC. This translates into CASSRLEASGANEQFF.

The chain has TRBV5-1 and TRBJ2-3; 7 nucleotides align to TRBD2. The CDR3 is 15 residues long. V was clipped by 5 bases and J by 0 bases; unmatched bases: 6. Germline CDR1 reads SGHRS; CDR2 reads YFSETQ. CDR3 sequence: CASRPTGGSTDTQYF. The CDR3, as DNA: TGCGCCAGCAGACCGACCGGGGGGAGCACAGATACGCAGTATTTT.

This clone appeared a single time. This same CDR3 is encoded by further DNA sequences in the sample. The genes are TRBV2 and TRBJ2-5; D perhaps matches TRBD2 (5 bases). The germline V and J ends were trimmed by 7 bases and 2 bases, with 8 bases remaining between them. From germline, CDR1 is SNHLY and CDR2 FYNNEI. The CDR3 loop spans 12 amino acids. The CDR3 nucleotides are TGTGCCAGCACCGGGGATCAAGAGACCCAGTACTTC. Protein: CASTGDQETQYF. Based on the CDR3 plus reference TRBV2 and TRBJ2-5, the full variable domain is EPEVTQTPSHQVTQMGQEVILRCVPISNHLYFYWYRQILGQKVEFLVSFYNNEISEKSEIFDDQFSVERPDGSNFTLKIRSTKLEDSAMYFCASTGDQETQYFGPGTRLLVL.

V is TRBV7-9 and J is TRBJ2-1; 12 bases are a match to TRBD1. Germline V gene data show CDR1 as SEHNR and CDR2 as FQNEAQ (reference sequence). This CDR3 comprises 16 residues. V shed 1 base, J shed 9 bases, and the junction held 7 bases outside the gene matches. The CDR3 reads CASSLEGTGGWGEQFF. Here the CDR3 DNA reads TGTGCCAGCAGCTTAGAAGGGACAGGGGGCTGGGGTGAGCAGTTCTTC.

This sequence joins TRBV30 and TRBJ2-5; the match to TRBD2 covers 9 bases. CDR1 GTSNPN and CDR2 SVGIG come from the germline V gene (reference sequence). Germline trimming cut 4 bases from V and 5 bases from J; bases unmatched to any gene: 11. This CDR3 region has 15 residues. The chain's CDR3 is CAWTRRGGALETQYF. CDR3 nucleotide sequence: TGTGCCTGGACACGTCGCGGGGGGGCCTTGGAGACCCAGTACTTC.

The J gene is TRBJ1-3, the V gene TRBV6-6; D remains ambiguous. The CDR3 consists of 11 residues. Germline CDR1 is MNHNY and CDR2 is SVGAGI (reference sequence). V lost 7 bases to trimming and J lost 7 bases, with 8 bases between them. The CDR3 sequence is CASTGGNTIYF. The DNA of the CDR3 is TGTGCCAGCACCGGAGGTAACACCATATATTTT.

This chain connects TRBV27 to TRBJ1-2; 8 bases are a match to TRBD1. Per germline, CDR1 MNHEY and CDR2 SMNVEV (reference sequence). The CDR3 contains 18 residues. Trimming removed 3 bases from V and 3 bases from J; junction bases left unmatched: 15. In DNA, the CDR3 is TGTGCCAGCAGTTTGGGCGAGGCGTTAGCAGGGGGCGACTATGGCTACACCTTC. It codes for CASSLGEALAGGDYGYTF.

The chain combines TRBV9 with TRBJ2-2, with TRBD1 as a possible D gene (5 bases). Trimming took 0 bases from V and 7 from J, leaving 13 bases between them. Germline assignment: CDR1 SGDLS and CDR2 YYNGEE. The CDR3 is made up of 15 amino acids. For the CDR3, the DNA is TGTGCCAGCAGCGTAGGGGGCGTGAAAGACGGGGAGCTGTTTTTT. Translated: CASSVGGVKDGELFF.

This chain connects TRBV10-3 to TRBJ2-6; the D gene is possibly TRBD1 (5 bases). This CDR3 comprises 16 residues. Germline values: CDR1 ENHRY, CDR2 SYGVKD. V was clipped by 3 bases and J by 0 bases, with 9 bases between them. The CDR3 bases are TGTGCCATCAGTGAAGAGGACAACTCTGGGGCCAACGTCCTGACTTTC. Translated, it gives CAISEEDNSGANVLTF.